This T cell receptor beta chain comes out of a study of blood T cell repertoires in COVID-19. CDR1 and CDR2 from the germline V gene are KGHSH and LQKENI. This CDR3 has 15 residues. Losses at the gene ends were 6 bases for V and 4 bases for J; bases not matched to a gene: 6. Only in-frame clones appear in the TCRdb table, and some are missing; sequencing was by immunoSEQ multiplex PCR. Counted here are 45,000 to 50,000 clones, about 86% occurring once; the ten biggest clones make up about a tenth. The chain recombines TRBV18 with TRBJ2-2, with 9 bases that match TRBD1. The sample consisted of peripheral blood. The clonotype originates from a human donor in a cohort sampled during active COVID-19. The CDR3 DNA follows: TGTGCCAGCTCTATCCGACAGGGGGGCACCGGGGAGCTGTTTTTT. Protein product: CASSIRQGGTGELFF.